The 28 T cell receptor beta chains below come from one sample, sequenced in a study of blood T cell repertoires in COVID-19. Method: immunoSEQ multiplex PCR; TCRdb's copy keeps in-frame clones and lacks some. This table has about 370,000 clones, about 89% appearing once. Sequences were obtained from peripheral blood. The receptor source for this set is a woman in her twenties or thirties with COVID-19, enrolled during active disease.

V gene TRBV4-1 combines with J gene TRBJ2-3; D possibly corresponds to TRBD1 (5 bases). The germline V gene has CDR1 MGHRA and CDR2 YSYEKL. The CDR3 runs 14 residues. Deletions cut 4 bases from V and 2 bases from J, with 10 bases between. As DNA, the CDR3 is TGCGCCAGCAGCCGACAGCAAGACACAGATACGCAGTATTTT. This codes for CASSRQQDTDTQYF.

This chain uses TRBV4-1 with TRBJ1-1, with D perhaps matching TRBD1 (6 bases). V was cut by 0 bases and J by 3 bases, with 14 bases left in between. CDR1 and CDR2 from the germline V gene are MGHRA and YSYEKL. This CDR3 has 16 amino acids. This chain's CDR3 is CASSQDGGGGDTEAFF. CDR3 sequence (DNA): TGCGCCAGCAGCCAAGATGGGGGGGGCGGCGACACTGAAGCTTTCTTT.

In its sample, this clone was seen once. V gene TRBV9 combines with J gene TRBJ2-3; TRBD2 agrees at 7 bases. The J segment lost 0 bases and the V segment lost 0 bases, leaving 7 bases of the junction unmatched. The CDR3 has 17 amino acids. CDR1 and CDR2 (germline): SGDLS, YYNGEE. This CDR3 reads CASSVGIAGLSTDTQYF. In nucleotides, the CDR3 is TGTGCCAGCAGCGTAGGGATAGCGGGTTTGAGCACAGATACGCAGTATTTT.

This CDR3 reads CASSAGTGDGYTF. In DNA form, the CDR3 reads TGTGCCAGCAGCGCCGGGACAGGGGATGGCTACACCTTC. The chain carries TRBV9 and TRBJ1-2; 10 nucleotides agree with TRBD1. Germline V lookup: CDR1 SGDLS, CDR2 YYNGEE. The CDR3 contains 13 residues. Losses at the gene ends were 3 bases for V and 6 bases for J; bases not matched to a gene: 2.

This chain links TRBV12-3 or TRBV12-4 with TRBJ2-7, with D possibly TRBD1 on 6 matching bases. Trimming took off 7 bases at V and 2 bases at J, with 12 bases between the two ends. CDR3 length: 13 residues. This CDR3 reads CASNIQGPYEQYF. In DNA form, the CDR3 reads TGTGCCAGCAATATACAGGGCCCCTACGAGCAGTACTTC.

This chain links TRBV7-2 with TRBJ1-6, with D possibly matching TRBD1 (6 bases). V shed 1 base and J shed 6 bases, with 13 bases lying between them. Germline V lookup: CDR1 SGHTA, CDR2 FQGNSA. This CDR3 comprises 16 residues. The CDR3, as DNA: TGTGCCAGCAGCTTAGTGGTCCAGGGGTCTAATTCACCCCTCCACTTT. Protein: CASSLVVQGSNSPLHF.

V and J are TRBV9 and TRBJ1-2, with TRBD1 identical over 9 bases. Trimming took 0 bases from V and 5 from J; bases not matched to a gene: 2. The CDR3 loop spans 14 amino acids. Germline-derived CDR1 and CDR2 are SGDLS and YYNGEE. Here the CDR3 reads CASSVGGTGYGYTF. CDR3 coding DNA: TGTGCCAGCAGCGTAGGGGGGACAGGGTATGGCTACACCTTC.

The chain joins TRBV6-5 to TRBJ2-7; 8 bases fit TRBD1. Germline lookup yields CDR1 MNHEY and CDR2 SVGAGI. The CDR3 length is 14 residues. V shed 5 bases, J shed 6 bases, and the junction held 9 bases outside the gene matches. CDR3 residues: CASSPKTGVREQYF. The CDR3 DNA reads as TGTGCCAGCAGTCCTAAGACAGGGGTGCGCGAGCAGTACTTC.

The CDR3 is CASSRRGSQETQYF. CDR3 coding DNA: TGTGCCAGCTCCCGAAGAGGTAGCCAAGAGACCCAGTACTTC. The V call is TRBV18, the J call TRBJ2-5; D remains unclear. Trimming took 6 bases from V and 1 from J, leaving 12 bases between them. CDR1 is KGHSH and CDR2 is LQKENI in the germline V gene. CDR3 size: 14 residues.

The V gene is TRBV5-1, the J gene TRBJ2-3, with D perhaps matching TRBD2 (5 bases). This CDR3 spans 14 amino acids. Trimming took 0 bases from V and 4 from J, leaving 9 bases between them. The germline V gene has CDR1 SGHRS and CDR2 YFSETQ. The CDR3 nucleotides are TGCGCCAGCAGCTTGGGGACTCTCCCAGATACGCAGTATTTT. Translating gives CASSLGTLPDTQYF.

The chain carries TRBV30 and TRBJ2-3; no reliable D call. There are 13 residues in the CDR3. V dropped 4 bases and J dropped 1 base, with 9 bases sitting between them. CDR1 and CDR2 (germline): GTSNPN, SVGIG (reference sequence). The DNA of the CDR3 is TGTGCCTGGATCTCGGCGGGCACAGATACGCAGTATTTT. It codes for CAWISAGTDTQYF. Variable domain in full (rest from reference TRBV30 and TRBJ2-3): SQTIHQWPATLVQPVGSPLSLECTVEGTSNPNLYWYRQAAGRGLQLLFYSVGIGQISSEVPQNLSASRPQDRQFILSSKKLLLSDSGFYLCAWISAGTDTQYFGPGTRLTVL.

The J gene is TRBJ1-6, the V gene TRBV30; D is uncertain. The V gene's germline CDR1 is GTSNPN and CDR2 SVGIG (reference sequence). Deletions cut 2 bases from V and 8 bases from J, with 7 bases between. The CDR3 loop spans 12 amino acids. CDR3 DNA: TGTGCCTGGAGTAGCCCTTATTCACCCCTCCACTTT. Protein product: CAWSSPYSPLHF.

Only one count was recorded for this clone. The chain links TRBV5-4 to TRBJ2-7, with D possibly being TRBD2 (6 bases). The CDR3 has 15 residues. V lost 4 bases, J lost 2 bases, and 16 bases lay in between. Germline V gives CDR1 SGHNT, CDR2 YYREEE (reference sequence). As DNA, the CDR3 is TGTGCCAGCAGCAGAGCAGCGGAGGGACCCTACGAGCAGTACTTC. Protein sequence: CASSRAAEGPYEQYF.

This clone has just one count. The chain joins TRBV12-3 or TRBV12-4 to TRBJ1-1, with D perhaps matching TRBD1 (6 bases). Between the trimmed V and J ends, which lost 4 bases and 4 bases, there was a span of 10 bases. This CDR3 has 13 amino acids. CDR3 sequence (DNA): TGTGCCAGCAGTTCCACAGGGAGCACTGAAGCTTTCTTT. This encodes CASSSTGSTEAFF.

This chain uses TRBV5-4 with TRBJ2-7; D possibly corresponds to TRBD2 (7 bases). This CDR3 region has 15 residues. The V gene lost 3 bases and the J gene lost 6 bases, with 19 bases spanning the gap. CDR1 and CDR2 (germline): SGHNT, YYREEE (reference sequence). The CDR3 DNA follows: TGTGCCAGCAGCTGGGGGGGCGAAGGAGGCACCGAGCAGTACTTC. It yields the protein CASSWGGEGGTEQYF.

This chain connects TRBV6-2 or TRBV6-3 to TRBJ2-3; a possible D gene is TRBD2 (5 bases). Trimming cost V 0 bases and J 2 bases, with 18 bases left between them. Germline-derived CDR1 and CDR2 are MNHEY and SVGEGT. The CDR3 covers 18 residues. CDR3 DNA sequence: TGTGCCAGCAGTTACTCAACGAGAGACCCGGGGTTCACAGATACGCAGTATTTT. Protein: CASSYSTRDPGFTDTQYF.

This clone was detected only a few times. The genes are TRBV28 and TRBJ1-2; 7 positions agree with TRBD1. CDR3 size: 15 residues. After removal of 6 bases from V and 3 bases from J, the junction contained 10 bases not matched to a gene. CDR1 is MDHEN and CDR2 is SYDVKM in the germline V gene. The CDR3 DNA reads TGTGCCAGCAGACGGCCAAGGCAGGGGGACTATGGCTACACCTTC. This translates into CASRRPRQGDYGYTF.

This chain joins TRBV4-1 and TRBJ1-1; D is ambiguous. Trimming cost V 1 base and J 4 bases, with 7 bases left between them. The CDR3 runs 13 residues. The germline V gene has CDR1 MGHRA and CDR2 YSYEKL. The CDR3 nucleotides read TGCGCCAGCAGCCAAGGACAACGCACTGAAGCTTTCTTT. Translation: CASSQGQRTEAFF.

V is TRBV18 and J is TRBJ2-7, with D possibly being TRBD1 (6 bases). The germline V and J ends were trimmed by 1 base and 4 bases, with 17 bases remaining between them. Per the germline V gene, CDR1 is KGHSH and CDR2 is LQKENI. CDR3 length: 16 residues. This CDR3 reads CASSPRDPGQQYEQYF. For the CDR3, the DNA is TGTGCCAGCTCACCACGTGATCCGGGACAACAGTACGAGCAGTACTTC. Full variable domain (missing parts from reference TRBV18 and TRBJ2-7): NAGVMQNPRHLVRRRGQEARLRCSPMKGHSHVYWYRQLPEEGLKFMVYLQKENIIDESGMPKERFSAEFPKEGPSILRIQQVVRGDSAAYFCASSPRDPGQQYEQYFGPGTRLTVT.

CDR3 DNA sequence: TGTGCCAGCAGTTTCGGACAGGGTGCTAACTATGGCTACACCTTC. Translated, it gives CASSFGQGANYGYTF. This chain connects TRBV6-2 or TRBV6-3 to TRBJ1-2; TRBD1 aligns across 8 bases. The CDR3 runs 15 residues. V shed 4 bases and J 0 bases; nucleotides not matched to a gene: 4. From germline, CDR1 is MNHEY and CDR2 SVGEGT.

The chain has TRBV5-6 and TRBJ2-7, with a tentative D call TRBD2 (6 bases). Per the germline V gene, CDR1 is SGHDT and CDR2 is YYEEEE. With 4 bases removed from V and 2 bases from J, the gap between germline ends came to 16 bases. The CDR3 loop spans 15 amino acids. CDR3 in DNA: TGTGCCAGCAGCACCCCCGGGGCGGGGACCTACGAGCAGTACTTC. It translates to CASSTPGAGTYEQYF.

The V call is TRBV29-1, the J call TRBJ2-7; 9 nucleotides agree with TRBD2. This CDR3 has 13 amino acids. V lost 3 bases to trimming and J lost 3 bases; unmatched junction nucleotides: 3. CDR1 SQVTM and CDR2 ANQGSEA come from the germline V gene. The CDR3 here is CSVEDSGSYEQYF. Here the CDR3 DNA reads TGCAGCGTTGAGGATAGCGGGAGCTACGAGCAGTACTTC.

V is TRBV3-1 (or the pseudogene TRBV3-2) and J is TRBJ2-7, with 7 bases identical to TRBD2. Germline V gene lookup returns CDR1 LGHDT and CDR2 YNNKEL (reference sequence). Germline trimming cut 6 bases from V and 3 bases from J; bases unmatched to any gene: 11. The CDR3 is 15 amino acids. Written as DNA, the CDR3 is TGTGCCAGCAGGAACTCCGGGACTAACAACTACGAGCAGTACTTC. Amino acids: CASRNSGTNNYEQYF.

V is TRBV10-3 and J is TRBJ2-7; a weak D match, TRBD1 (6 bases). Germline values: CDR1 ENHRY, CDR2 SYGVKD. CDR3 size: 13 residues. V was cut by 7 bases and J by 6 bases, with 16 bases left in between. CDR3 loop: CAINPNQGFEQYF. In DNA form, the CDR3 reads TGTGCCATCAATCCAAATCAGGGGTTCGAGCAGTACTTC.

V usage is TRBV14 and J usage is TRBJ2-3, with 9 bases lining up with TRBD2. The V and J ends lost 1 base and 6 bases, in that order; junction bases with no gene match: 5. Germline CDR1 SGHDN, CDR2 FVKESK. This CDR3 region has 15 residues. CDR3 in amino acids: CASSQGLAGTDTQYF. The CDR3 region has the DNA TGTGCCAGCAGCCAAGGCCTAGCGGGAACTGATACGCAGTATTTT.

This chain joins TRBV9 and TRBJ1-4, with D perhaps matching TRBD1 (5 bases). There are 16 residues in the CDR3. V gave up 0 bases and J gave up 0 bases, with 9 bases separating them. Germline V CDR1 and CDR2: SGDLS, YYNGEE. The CDR3, as DNA: TGTGCCAGCAGCGTAGATGGGGCCTCAACTAATGAAAAACTGTTTTTT. Its protein is CASSVDGASTNEKLFF.

This chain uses TRBV4-1 with TRBJ1-1; weak D call: TRBD1 (5 bases). The ends were cut back, 7 bases at V and 0 bases at J, with 15 bases in the middle. The CDR3 has 15 residues. Germline V lookup: CDR1 MGHRA, CDR2 YSYEKL. In DNA form, the CDR3 reads TGCGCCAGCACCCCAAGGGCAGGGCTGAACACTGAAGCTTTCTTT. It yields the protein CASTPRAGLNTEAFF.

The J gene is TRBJ1-2, the V gene TRBV30; D is unresolved. Between the trimmed V and J ends, which lost 0 bases and 0 bases, there was a span of 8 bases. The CDR3 runs 14 residues. Germline lookup yields CDR1 GTSNPN and CDR2 SVGIG (reference sequence). Here the CDR3 DNA reads TGTGCCTGGAGTGTCGAGGCAGCTAACTATGGCTACACCTTC. Translating it yields CAWSVEAANYGYTF.